Listed below are T cell receptor beta chains from one sample, sequenced in a study of T cells expressing NK-cell markers. TCRdb reprocessed the 5' RACE reads; each CDR3 protein has one entry and no DNA is given. The sample data list under 500,000 distinct CDR3 sequences. The specimen sequenced was blood T cells: a sorted CD56 or NKG2C T cell subset, CD4+ or CD8+ T cells, or bulk PBMC T cells (not recorded which). The receptors derive from a woman between 18 and 69 years old in good health. CDR3s include the opening cysteine and the closing phenylalanine or tryptophan. The order of the fields is J gene, V gene, CDR3 protein.

J: TRBJ2-7
V: TRBV29-1
CDR3: CSVLAGGHEQYF

J: TRBJ1-3
V: TRBV7-6
CDR3: CASSNPGQGTGNTIYF

J: TRBJ1-5
V: TRBV7-9
CDR3: CASSSPGQGQPQHF

J: TRBJ2-5
V: TRBV24-1
CDR3: CATSEPTGAQETQYF

J: TRBJ2-1
V: TRBV6-5
CDR3: CASSPSVWRATYNEQFF

J: TRBJ2-1
V: TRBV4-3
CDR3: CASSQDSAGGPVNEQFF

J: TRBJ1-1
V: TRBV5-1
CDR3: CASSLEPGNTEAFF

J: TRBJ1-1
V: TRBV10-3
CDR3: CAISGGTRVDTEAFF

J: TRBJ2-7
V: TRBV20-1
CDR3: CSAQTSGAVEQYF

J: TRBJ2-2
V: TRBV7-3
CDR3: CASSLRGGQGGELFF

J: TRBJ1-2
V: TRBV15
CDR3: CATSESGSLTAGYTF

J: TRBJ1-1
V: TRBV7-3
CDR3: CASSQTGGGWAEAFF

J: TRBJ1-2
V: TRBV28
CDR3: CASSNQGGKGFGYTF

J: TRBJ2-1
V: TRBV3-1
CDR3: CASSERGHSSYNEQFF

J: TRBJ2-1
V: TRBV5-1
CDR3: CASSLRDSLYNEQFF

J: TRBJ2-3
V: TRBV7-9
CDR3: CASSLGSGRSDTQYF

J: TRBJ1-4
V: TRBV7-2
CDR3: CASSRNGQSTNEKLFF

J: TRBJ2-7
V: TRBV20-1
CDR3: CSARLAGVEQYF

J: TRBJ1-5
V: TRBV12-3/TRBV12-4
CDR3: CASSRPGNQPQHF

J: TRBJ2-2
V: TRBV20-1
CDR3: CSAWGGRRTGELFF

J: TRBJ2-2
V: TRBV7-3
CDR3: CASSSQGTGELFF

J: TRBJ2-2
V: TRBV12-3/TRBV12-4
CDR3: CASSLKSGASGRARTNTGELFF

J: TRBJ2-5
V: TRBV3-1
CDR3: CASSLLEGFPETQYF